These T cell receptor beta chains were read from a single sample in a study of breast tumors, draining lymph nodes, adjacent tissues. TCRdb itself ran the multiplex PCR reads through MiXCR, one entry per CDR3 protein. The sample has under 150,000 distinct CDR3 sequences; just under 20% are singletons. Sample: axillary lymph node tissue. The source of these receptors is a female donor with breast cancer. Some clones in this sample may be carry-over from other donors' samples. CDR3s include the opening cysteine and the closing phenylalanine or tryptophan. D genes are given only for firm matches. Only some rows state a clone size, as once, few, many or a class for expanded clones.

J gene,clone size,V gene,D gene,CDR3 protein,CDR3 DNA
TRBJ2-7,NA,TRBV18,TRBD1,CASSPTGTGGSEQYF,TGTGCCAGCTCACCAACCGGGACAGGGGGCTCCGAGCAGTACTTC
TRBJ2-7,many,TRBV20-1,TRBD1,CSPREGQGVYEQYF,TGCAGTCCCCGAGAGGGACAGGGTGTATACGAGCAGTACTTC
TRBJ2-2,many,TRBV20-1,NA,CSARDGHRSNTGELFF,TGCAGTGCTAGAGATGGCCACAGATCGAACACCGGGGAGCTGTTTTTT
TRBJ2-7,many,TRBV5-8,NA,CASSFTVPGQYF,TGTGCCAGCAGCTTTACGGTCCCCGGGCAGTACTTC
TRBJ2-3,many,TRBV5-1,TRBD2,CASSSGTSGRKTDTQYF,TGCGCCAGCAGCTCCGGGACTAGCGGGAGGAAGACAGATACGCAGTATTTT
TRBJ1-2,many,TRBV2,NA,CASSERQNYGYTF,TGTGCCAGCAGTGAAAGGCAGAACTATGGCTACACCTTC
TRBJ2-7,few,TRBV6-5,NA,CASSPTPGGNYEQYF,TGTGCCAGCAGTCCCACCCCCGGAGGCAACTACGAGCAGTACTTC
TRBJ2-3,many,TRBV20-1,NA,CSDREPGTDTQYF,TGCAGTGACAGGGAACCAGGCACAGATACGCAGTATTTT
TRBJ2-1,many,TRBV7-2,NA,CASSPNSAGIYNEQFF,TGTGCCAGCAGCCCCAACTCGGCGGGGATCTACAATGAGCAGTTCTTC
TRBJ1-6,many,TRBV7-9,NA,CASSSADGSPLHF,TGTGCCAGCAGCTCCGCGGACGGTTCACCCCTCCACTTT
TRBJ1-3,few,TRBV12-3/TRBV12-4,NA,CASSLRTAPGNTIYF,TGTGCCAGCAGTTTAAGGACAGCCCCTGGAAACACCATATATTTT
TRBJ1-4,many,TRBV10-1,NA,CASSPGQRGNEKLFF,TGCGCCAGCAGTCCAGGACAGAGGGGGAATGAAAAACTGTTTTTT
TRBJ2-1,few,TRBV28,TRBD1,CASSSPGQGDEQFF,TGTGCCAGCAGTTCACCGGGACAGGGAGACGAGCAGTTCTTC
TRBJ2-1,many,TRBV6-2/TRBV6-3,TRBD2,CASSSSGSKGGAQFF,TGTGCCAGCAGTTCTAGCGGGAGCAAGGGTGGTGCGCAGTTCTTC
TRBJ2-2,many,TRBV19,NA,CASTNSETGELFF,TGTGCCAGTACTAACTCGGAGACCGGGGAGCTGTTTTTT
TRBJ2-3,NA,TRBV30,TRBD2,CAWSTGTSPLTDTQYF,TGTGCCTGGAGTACAGGGACTAGCCCTCTCACAGATACGCAGTATTTT
TRBJ2-5,many,TRBV7-9,NA,CASSLASRFQETQYF,TGTGCCAGCAGCTTAGCGTCTCGATTCCAAGAGACCCAGTACTTC
TRBJ2-3,many,TRBV2,TRBD2,CASRRGSPPDTQYF,TGTGCCAGCAGACGCGGGAGTCCCCCAGATACGCAGTATTTT
TRBJ2-7,many,TRBV2,TRBD1,CASLKVPGQGFYEQYF,TGTGCCAGTTTAAAAGTCCCGGGACAGGGTTTCTACGAGCAGTACTTC
TRBJ2-2,many,TRBV7-9,NA,CASSLVSAGEGRTGELFF,TGTGCCAGCAGCTTAGTCTCCGCTGGTGAGGGACGCACCGGGGAGCTGTTTTTT
TRBJ2-7,many,TRBV4-1,TRBD1,CASSQDGTGGNYEQYF,TGCGCCAGCAGCCAAGATGGAACAGGGGGTAACTACGAGCAGTACTTC
TRBJ2-2,many,TRBV29-1,TRBD2,CSVTLSGRLNTGELFF,TGCAGCGTCACCCTTAGCGGGAGGCTTAACACCGGGGAGCTGTTTTTT
TRBJ2-1,many,TRBV15,TRBD1,CATSNRDRANEQFF,TGTGCCACCAGCAACCGGGACAGGGCCAATGAGCAGTTCTTC
TRBJ2-2,NA,TRBV11-1,NA,CASSSNRAHTGELFF,TGTGCCAGCAGCTCAAACCGGGCTCACACCGGGGAGCTGTTTTTT
TRBJ2-7,many,TRBV4-1,TRBD2,CASSQVASGLYEQYF,TGCGCCAGCAGCCAAGTTGCTAGCGGACTCTACGAGCAGTACTTC
TRBJ2-7,many,TRBV7-2,TRBD1,CASSLTGTGGREQYF,TGTGCCAGCAGCTTGACCGGGACAGGGGGTCGGGAGCAGTACTTC
TRBJ1-2,many,TRBV11-2,NA,CASSLGSNYGYTF,TGTGCCAGCAGCTTGGGGAGTAACTATGGCTACACCTTC
TRBJ1-1,once,TRBV20-1,TRBD1,CSARGTGGVNTEAFF,TGCAGTGCTAGAGGAACAGGGGGCGTGAACACTGAAGCTTTCTTT
TRBJ2-3,many,TRBV7-3,TRBD1,CASSLRPAGQGGTDTQYF,TGTGCCAGCAGCTTAAGGCCCGCGGGACAGGGAGGCACAGATACGCAGTATTTT
TRBJ2-2,many,TRBV5-1,TRBD1,CASSLGSGQGINTGELFF,TGCGCCAGCAGCTTGGGATCGGGACAGGGAATAAACACCGGGGAGCTGTTTTTT
TRBJ2-7,many,TRBV19,NA,CASSPSGWSLEQYF,TGTGCCAGTAGTCCAAGCGGGTGGAGTCTCGAGCAGTACTTC
TRBJ2-7,many,TRBV29-1,NA,CSVEAGSEQYF,TGCAGCGTTGAAGCAGGGAGCGAGCAGTACTTC
TRBJ2-4,NA,TRBV20-1,TRBD2,CSAIEAGLAKNIQYF,TGCAGTGCTATAGAAGCGGGACTAGCCAAAAACATTCAGTACTTC
TRBJ2-5,many,TRBV15,NA,CATSRHREAEETQYF,TGTGCCACCAGCAGACACAGGGAAGCCGAAGAGACCCAGTACTTC
TRBJ2-5,many,TRBV7-6,NA,CASSLDGHQQETQYF,TGTGCCAGCAGCCTGGATGGGCACCAACAAGAGACCCAGTACTTC
TRBJ1-2,many,TRBV20-1,NA,CSARGGPNYGYTF,TGCAGTGCTAGGGGGGGACCTAACTATGGCTACACCTTC
TRBJ2-3,few,TRBV30,TRBD2,CAWSLGLAGGTDTQYF,TGTGCCTGGAGTCTGGGACTAGCGGGAGGCACAGATACGCAGTATTTT
TRBJ1-3,NA,TRBV7-9,NA,CASSSGVGSTIYF,TGTGCCAGCAGCTCAGGGGTCGGAAGCACCATATATTTT
TRBJ1-2,NA,TRBV10-3,NA,CAVSDSGGRGYTF,TGCGCCGTCAGTGATTCGGGGGGCCGTGGCTACACCTTC
TRBJ2-1,NA,TRBV5-5,TRBD1,CASLQTGTEEQFF,TGTGCCAGCTTACAAACCGGGACAGAGGAGCAGTTCTTC
TRBJ2-1,many,TRBV4-1,TRBD2,CASSSYGAGDSGSYNEQFF,TGCGCCAGCAGCTCATACGGGGCCGGAGATAGCGGGAGCTACAATGAGCAGTTCTTC
TRBJ1-4,many,TRBV20-1,NA,CSARRGGNEKLFF,TGCAGTGCTAGGCGGGGGGGTAATGAAAAACTGTTTTTT
TRBJ2-4,NA,TRBV2,TRBD2,CASKTEGLAGLAKDIQYF,TGTGCCAGCAAAACCGAAGGACTAGCGGGGCTAGCCAAAGACATTCAGTACTTC
TRBJ2-7,many,TRBV29-1,NA,CSVENGEEQYF,TGCAGCGTTGAAAACGGGGAAGAGCAGTACTTC
TRBJ2-3,many,TRBV9,NA,CASSGGTGGVRADTQYF,TGTGCCAGCAGCGGGGGGACTGGTGGGGTGCGCGCAGATACGCAGTATTTT
TRBJ2-3,many,TRBV4-2,NA,CASSLTGFSTDTQYF,TGTGCCAGCAGCCTTACAGGGTTTAGCACAGATACGCAGTATTTT
TRBJ2-3,NA,TRBV27,TRBD1,CASNPFRGLADAQYF,TGTGCCAGCAATCCTTTCAGGGGGTTGGCAGATGCGCAGTATTTT
TRBJ1-5,many,TRBV5-5,NA,CASSWRDQGDQHF,TGTGCCAGCAGCTGGAGGGATCAGGGCGACCAGCATTTT
TRBJ2-3,many,TRBV4-1,NA,CASSPGWGNADTQYF,TGCGCCAGCAGCCCGGGGTGGGGGAACGCAGATACGCAGTATTTT
TRBJ1-6,many,TRBV15,NA,CATSRDNNNSPLHF,TGTGCCACCAGCAGGGACAACAATAATTCACCCCTCCACTTT
TRBJ1-4,many,TRBV11-2,NA,CASSQGVGMNEKLFF,TGTGCCAGCAGCCAAGGAGTCGGAATGAATGAAAAACTGTTTTTT
TRBJ1-2,many,TRBV20-1,NA,CSARTGRQNYGYTF,TGCAGTGCTAGAACAGGACGACAGAACTATGGCTACACCTTC